The rows below give T cell receptor beta chains drawn from one sample of a study of blood T cell repertoires in COVID-19. The repertoire was sequenced with immunoSEQ multiplex PCR; TCRdb's copy has only in-frame clones and lacks some. The table lists about 140,000 clones, over 75% of them singletons. The specimen was PBMCs or T cells enriched from blood (not recorded which). The receptor source for this set is a woman in her forties or fifties who had recovered from COVID-19. CDR3s include the opening cysteine and the closing phenylalanine or tryptophan. A D gene is named only where the DNA matches it firmly. Not all rows give a size; the values are once, few, many and, for expanded clones, a class.

V,D,J,size,CDR3,DNA
TRBV6-5,.,TRBJ2-5,.,CASSYSNWQETQYF,TGTGCCAGCAGTTACTCGAACTGGCAAGAGACCCAGTACTTC
TRBV10-1,.,TRBJ2-5,few,CASSPGLGDEETQYF,TGCGCCAGCAGTCCCGGCTTGGGCGACGAAGAGACCCAGTACTTC
TRBV6-5,TRBD1,TRBJ1-4,.,CASSRTGHNEKLFF,TGTGCCAGCAGTAGGACAGGACATAATGAAAAACTGTTTTTT
TRBV29-1,TRBD1,TRBJ2-5,.,CSTGQQETQYF,TGCAGCACGGGACAGCAAGAGACCCAGTACTTC
TRBV28,TRBD1,TRBJ1-1,.,CASSSGGADTEAFF,TGTGCCAGCAGTTCAGGGGGCGCGGACACTGAAGCTTTCTTT
TRBV10-1,.,TRBJ1-2,.,CASSKDGPGLGYGYTF,TGCGCCAGCAGTAAGGACGGGCCAGGGTTAGGTTATGGCTACACCTTC
TRBV5-1,TRBD1,TRBJ2-3,.,CASSLRTGETDTQYF,TGCGCCAGCAGCTTGCGGACAGGGGAAACCGATACGCAGTATTTT
TRBV27,.,TRBJ2-7,.,CASSPLDGREQYF,TGTGCCAGCAGTCCCCTTGATGGGCGCGAGCAGTACTTC
TRBV27,.,TRBJ1-1,.,CASSSNQVSGEAFF,TGTGCCAGCAGTTCAAATCAGGTCTCCGGTGAAGCTTTCTTT
TRBV6-1,.,TRBJ2-5,.,CASSVTGGELQETQYF,TGTGCCAGCAGTGTGACAGGAGGAGAGTTACAAGAGACCCAGTACTTC
TRBV3-1/TRBV3-2,.,TRBJ1-1,.,CASSQGSITEAFF,TGTGCCAGCAGCCAGGGCAGTATCACTGAAGCTTTCTTT
TRBV27,.,TRBJ1-5,once,CASSLSRFYQPQHF,TGTGCCAGCAGTCTATCCAGGTTTTATCAGCCCCAGCATTTT
TRBV7-9,TRBD2,TRBJ2-5,.,CASSWGLVETETQYF,TGTGCCAGCAGCTGGGGACTAGTTGAGACGGAGACCCAGTACTTC
TRBV19,.,TRBJ2-1,.,CASRRRGGPPNEQFF,TGTGCCAGTCGTCGAAGGGGTGGGCCCCCAAATGAGCAGTTCTTC
TRBV5-4,.,TRBJ1-1,.,CASKLGVEAFF,TGTGCCAGCAAACTCGGGGTAGAGGCTTTCTTT
TRBV2,TRBD1,TRBJ1-1,.,CASSTQGDTEAFF,TGTGCCAGCAGCACTCAGGGGGACACTGAAGCTTTCTTT
TRBV30,.,TRBJ1-2,.,CAWNFYRLGLKGGYTF,TGTGCCTGGAACTTCTACAGGCTGGGGCTAAAGGGTGGCTACACCTTC
TRBV3-1/TRBV3-2,TRBD2,TRBJ2-3,.,CASSQDVASGADTQYF,TGTGCCAGCAGCCAAGATGTGGCTAGCGGGGCGGATACGCAGTATTTT
TRBV5-6,TRBD2,TRBJ2-7,.,CASSLYRLAGDSREQYF,TGTGCCAGCAGCTTGTATCGACTAGCGGGAGACTCGCGGGAGCAGTACTTC
TRBV5-1,TRBD2,TRBJ2-1,.,CASSPAGGLRYNEQFF,TGCGCCAGCAGCCCGGCGGGGGGTTTGCGCTACAATGAGCAGTTCTTC
TRBV6-5,.,TRBJ1-2,.,CASSYNSELLYGYTF,TGTGCCAGCAGTTACAATAGCGAACTCCTTTATGGCTACACCTTC
TRBV3-1/TRBV3-2,.,TRBJ2-7,.,CASSQGLGVYEQYF,TGTGCCAGCAGCCAGGGACTGGGTGTCTACGAGCAGTACTTC
TRBV3-1/TRBV3-2,.,TRBJ1-6,.,CASSQDHYNSPLHF,TGTGCCAGCAGCCAAGATCATTATAATTCACCCCTCCACTTT
TRBV7-8,TRBD2,TRBJ2-2,.,CASSLDSEGGSGELFF,TGTGCCAGCAGCTTAGATTCGGAGGGAGGGTCCGGGGAGCTGTTTTTT
TRBV7-3,.,TRBJ1-1,.,CASSAALNTEAFF,TGTGCCAGCAGCGCCGCGCTGAACACTGAAGCTTTCTTT
TRBV5-1,.,TRBJ2-7,.,CASSLDRGGSYEQYF,TGCGCCAGCAGCTTGGACAGGGGGGGAAGCTACGAGCAGTACTTC
TRBV12-5,.,TRBJ1-5,many,CASGLEGGSQHF,TGTGCTAGTGGTTTGGAAGGAGGAAGTCAGCATTTT
TRBV5-1,TRBD1,TRBJ1-2,.,CASSLEGGQANYGYTF,TGCGCCAGCAGCTTGGAAGGGGGCCAAGCTAACTATGGCTACACCTTC
TRBV28,TRBD1,TRBJ1-2,.,CASSTRGTGRYGYTF,TGTGCCAGCAGTACTCGAGGGACAGGGAGATATGGCTACACCTTC
TRBV6-6,TRBD1,TRBJ1-5,.,CASTAGGSRDQPQHF,TGTGCCAGCACCGCAGGGGGGTCGAGGGATCAGCCCCAGCATTTT
TRBV3-1/TRBV3-2,TRBD1,TRBJ1-2,.,CATSLTGTENYGYTF,TGTGCCACCTCTCTCACCGGGACAGAGAACTATGGCTACACCTTC
TRBV11-3,.,TRBJ1-3,.,CASSAGISGNTIYF,TGTGCCAGCAGCGCGGGCATTTCTGGAAACACCATATATTTT
TRBV7-9,.,TRBJ1-5,.,CASSSTGSNQPQHF,TGTGCCAGCAGTTCTACAGGGAGCAATCAGCCCCAGCATTTT